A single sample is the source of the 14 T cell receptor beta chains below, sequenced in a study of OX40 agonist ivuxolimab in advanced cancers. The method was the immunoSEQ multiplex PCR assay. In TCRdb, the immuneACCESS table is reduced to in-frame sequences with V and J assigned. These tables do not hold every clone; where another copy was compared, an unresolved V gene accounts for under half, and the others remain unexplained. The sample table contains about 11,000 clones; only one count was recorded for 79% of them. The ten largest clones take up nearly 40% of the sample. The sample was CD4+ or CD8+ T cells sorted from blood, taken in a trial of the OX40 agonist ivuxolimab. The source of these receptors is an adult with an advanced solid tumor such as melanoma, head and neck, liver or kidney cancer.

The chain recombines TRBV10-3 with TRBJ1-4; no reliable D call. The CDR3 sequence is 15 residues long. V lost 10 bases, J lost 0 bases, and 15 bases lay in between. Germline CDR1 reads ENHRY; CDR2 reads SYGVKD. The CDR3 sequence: CATRGGLATNEKLFF. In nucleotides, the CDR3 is TGTGCCACGAGAGGCGGCCTTGCAACTAATGAAAAACTGTTTTTT.

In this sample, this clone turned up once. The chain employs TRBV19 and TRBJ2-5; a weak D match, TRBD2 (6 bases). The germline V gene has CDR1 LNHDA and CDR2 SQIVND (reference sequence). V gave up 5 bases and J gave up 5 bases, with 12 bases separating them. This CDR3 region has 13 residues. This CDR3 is CASSPGGVETQYF. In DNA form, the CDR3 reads TGTGCCAGTAGTCCAGGAGGGGTGGAGACCCAGTACTTC.

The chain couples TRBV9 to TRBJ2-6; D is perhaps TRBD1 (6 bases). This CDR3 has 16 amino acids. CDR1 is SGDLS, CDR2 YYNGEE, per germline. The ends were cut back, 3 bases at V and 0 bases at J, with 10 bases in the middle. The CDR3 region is CASSEDRYSGANVLTF. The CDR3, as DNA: TGTGCCAGCAGCGAGGACAGATACTCTGGGGCCAACGTCCTGACTTTC.

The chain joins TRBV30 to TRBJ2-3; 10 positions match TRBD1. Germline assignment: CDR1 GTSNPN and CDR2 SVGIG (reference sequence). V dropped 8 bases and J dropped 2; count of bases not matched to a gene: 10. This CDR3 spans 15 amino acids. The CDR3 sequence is CAISGQGGNTDTQYF. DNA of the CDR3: TGTGCCATATCAGGACAGGGGGGGAACACAGATACGCAGTATTTT.

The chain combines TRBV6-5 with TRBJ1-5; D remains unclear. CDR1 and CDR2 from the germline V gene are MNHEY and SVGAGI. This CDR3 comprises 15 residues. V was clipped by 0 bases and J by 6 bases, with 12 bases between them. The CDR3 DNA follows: TGTGCCAGCAGTTACTCTCCGACCGGCGGTCAGCCCCAGCATTTT. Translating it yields CASSYSPTGGQPQHF.

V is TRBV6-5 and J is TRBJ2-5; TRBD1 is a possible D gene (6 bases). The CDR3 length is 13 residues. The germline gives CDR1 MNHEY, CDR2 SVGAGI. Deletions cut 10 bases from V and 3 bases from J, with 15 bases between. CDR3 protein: CATSGSGEETQYF. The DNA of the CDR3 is TGTGCCACCTCAGGGTCAGGGGAAGAGACCCAGTACTTC.

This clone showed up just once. The CDR3 loop is CASSQKPPGGTHYGYTF. The CDR3 DNA reads TGCGCCAGCAGCCAAAAGCCGCCGGGAGGGACCCACTATGGCTACACCTTC. The rearrangement joins TRBV4-3 to TRBJ1-2; D is possibly TRBD1 (5 bases). The V gene's germline CDR1 is LGHNA and CDR2 YSLEER. The CDR3 has 17 residues. V gave up 2 bases and J gave up 3 bases, with 19 bases separating them.

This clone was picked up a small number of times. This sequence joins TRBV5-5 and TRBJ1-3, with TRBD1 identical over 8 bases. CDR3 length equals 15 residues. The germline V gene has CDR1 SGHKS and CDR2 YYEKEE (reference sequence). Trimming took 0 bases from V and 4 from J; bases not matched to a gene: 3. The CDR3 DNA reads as TGTGCCAGCAGCTTGGGGACAGGGCTGGGAAACACCATATATTTT. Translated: CASSLGTGLGNTIYF.

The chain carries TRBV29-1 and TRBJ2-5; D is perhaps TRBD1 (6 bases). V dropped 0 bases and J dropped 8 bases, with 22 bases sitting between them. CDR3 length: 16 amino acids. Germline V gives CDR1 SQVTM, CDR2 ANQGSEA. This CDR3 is CSVEDITGLPLGTQYF. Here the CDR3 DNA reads TGCAGCGTTGAAGATATTACAGGGCTACCGTTGGGAACCCAGTACTTC.

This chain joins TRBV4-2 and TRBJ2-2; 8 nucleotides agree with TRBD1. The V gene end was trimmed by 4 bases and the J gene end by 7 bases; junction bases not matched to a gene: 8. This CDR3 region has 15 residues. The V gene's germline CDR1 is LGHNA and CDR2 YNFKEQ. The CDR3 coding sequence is TGTGCCAGCAGCCGACTACAGGGGGAGAGCGGGGAGCTGTTTTTT. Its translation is CASSRLQGESGELFF.

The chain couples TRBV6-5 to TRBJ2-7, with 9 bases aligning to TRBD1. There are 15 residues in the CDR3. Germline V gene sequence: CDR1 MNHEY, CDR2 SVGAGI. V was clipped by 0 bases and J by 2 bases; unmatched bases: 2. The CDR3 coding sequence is TGTGCCAGCAGTTACTCGTGGACAGGGGCCTACGAGCAGTACTTC. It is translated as CASSYSWTGAYEQYF.

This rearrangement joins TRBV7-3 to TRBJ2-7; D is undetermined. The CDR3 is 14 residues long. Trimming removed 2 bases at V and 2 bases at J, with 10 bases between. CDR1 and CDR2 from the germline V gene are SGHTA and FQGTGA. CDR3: CASSLRRLPYEQYF. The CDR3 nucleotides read TGTGCCAGCAGCTTACGAAGACTGCCCTACGAGCAGTACTTC.

The CDR3 spells CASSESGVGSPLHF. CDR3 DNA sequence: TGTGCCAGCAGTGAATCAGGGGTCGGTTCACCCCTCCACTTT. The chain links TRBV6-1 to TRBJ1-6, with D possibly being TRBD1 (6 bases). Trimming took 2 bases from V and 9 from J, leaving 11 bases between them. From germline, CDR1 is MNHNS and CDR2 SASEGT. The CDR3 loop spans 14 amino acids.

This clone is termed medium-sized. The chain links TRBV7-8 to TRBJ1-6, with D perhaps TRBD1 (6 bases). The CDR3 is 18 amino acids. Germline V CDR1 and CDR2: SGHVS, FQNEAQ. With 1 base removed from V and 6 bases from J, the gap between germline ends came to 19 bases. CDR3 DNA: TGTGCCAGCAGCTTAGATTTGAGGGGGGGCGGTATTAATTCACCCCTCCACTTT. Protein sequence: CASSLDLRGGGINSPLHF.